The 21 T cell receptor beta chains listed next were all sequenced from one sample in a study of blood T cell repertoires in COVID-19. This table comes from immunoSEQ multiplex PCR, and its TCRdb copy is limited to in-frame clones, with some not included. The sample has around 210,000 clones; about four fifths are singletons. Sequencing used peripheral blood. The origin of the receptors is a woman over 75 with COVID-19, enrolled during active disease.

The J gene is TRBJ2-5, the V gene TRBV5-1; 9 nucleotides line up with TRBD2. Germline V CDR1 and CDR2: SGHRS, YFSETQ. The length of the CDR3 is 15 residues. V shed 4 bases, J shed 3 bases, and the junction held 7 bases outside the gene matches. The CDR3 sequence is CASSVAGVREETQYF. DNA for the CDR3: TGCGCCAGCAGCGTAGCGGGAGTGAGGGAAGAGACCCAGTACTTC. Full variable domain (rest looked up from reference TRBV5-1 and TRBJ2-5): KAGVTQTPRYLIKTRGQQVTLSCSPISGHRSVSWYQQTPGQGLQFLFEYFSETQRNKGNFPGRFSGRQFSNSRSEMNVSTLELGDSALYLCASSVAGVREETQYFGPGTRLLVL.

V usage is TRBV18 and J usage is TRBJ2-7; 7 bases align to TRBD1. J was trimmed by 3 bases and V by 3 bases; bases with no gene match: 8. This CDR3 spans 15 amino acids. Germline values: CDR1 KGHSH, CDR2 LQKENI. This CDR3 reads CASSPRQGNSYEQYF. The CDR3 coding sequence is TGTGCCAGCTCACCGAGACAGGGTAACAGCTACGAGCAGTACTTC.

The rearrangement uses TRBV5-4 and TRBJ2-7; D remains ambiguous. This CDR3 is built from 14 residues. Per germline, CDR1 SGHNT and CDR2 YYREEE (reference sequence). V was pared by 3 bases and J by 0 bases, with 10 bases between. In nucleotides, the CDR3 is TGTGCCAGCAGCTCCCGTCAGTCCTCCTACGAGCAGTACTTC. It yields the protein CASSSRQSSYEQYF.

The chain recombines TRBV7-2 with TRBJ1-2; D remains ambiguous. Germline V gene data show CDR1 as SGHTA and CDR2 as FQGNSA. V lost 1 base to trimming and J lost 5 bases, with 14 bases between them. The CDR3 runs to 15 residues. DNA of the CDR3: TGTGCCAGCAGCTTAGGCGGCGGCGGGAAGTATGGCTACACCTTC. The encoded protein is CASSLGGGGKYGYTF.

In DNA form, the CDR3 reads TGCGCCAGCACCGGGCAAGGACAGGGATCACGAGAGACCCAGTACTTC. It encodes CASTGQGQGSRETQYF. This rearrangement joins TRBV5-1 to TRBJ2-5, with 8 bases identical to TRBD1. Germline V gene data show CDR1 as SGHRS and CDR2 as YFSETQ. The CDR3 is 16 amino acids. V lost 6 bases, J lost 4 bases, and 14 bases stayed unmatched.

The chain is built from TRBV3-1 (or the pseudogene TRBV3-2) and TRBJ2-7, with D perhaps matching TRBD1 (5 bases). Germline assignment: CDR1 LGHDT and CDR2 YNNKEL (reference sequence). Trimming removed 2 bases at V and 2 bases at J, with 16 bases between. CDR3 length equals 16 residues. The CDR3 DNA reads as TGTGCCAGCAGCCAACCTCAGGGCGGAAGAACCTACGAGCAGTACTTC. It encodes CASSQPQGGRTYEQYF.

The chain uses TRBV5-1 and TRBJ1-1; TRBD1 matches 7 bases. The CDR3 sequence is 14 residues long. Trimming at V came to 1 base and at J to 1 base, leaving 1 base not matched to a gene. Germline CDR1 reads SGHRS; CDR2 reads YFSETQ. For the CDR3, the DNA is TGCGCCAGCAGCTTGTGGGACAGGAACACTGAAGCTTTCTTT. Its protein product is CASSLWDRNTEAFF.

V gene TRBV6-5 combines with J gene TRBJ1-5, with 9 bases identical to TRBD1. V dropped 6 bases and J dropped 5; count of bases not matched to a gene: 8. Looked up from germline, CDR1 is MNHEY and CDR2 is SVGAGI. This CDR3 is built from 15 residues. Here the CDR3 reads CASSPTGGWDQPQHF. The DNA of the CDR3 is TGTGCCAGCAGCCCAACAGGGGGCTGGGATCAGCCCCAGCATTTT.

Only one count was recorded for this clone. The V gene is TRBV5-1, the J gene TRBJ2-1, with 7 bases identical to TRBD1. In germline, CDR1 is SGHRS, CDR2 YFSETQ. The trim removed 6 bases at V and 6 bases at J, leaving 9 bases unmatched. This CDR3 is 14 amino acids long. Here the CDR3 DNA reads TGCGCCAGCACCCCGGGACAGACGTTCAATGAGCAGTTCTTC. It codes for CASTPGQTFNEQFF.

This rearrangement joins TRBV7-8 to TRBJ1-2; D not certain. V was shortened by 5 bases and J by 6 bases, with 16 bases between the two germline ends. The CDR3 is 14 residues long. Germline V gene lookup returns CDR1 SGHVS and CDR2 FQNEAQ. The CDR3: CASSPARGVHGYTF. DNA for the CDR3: TGTGCCAGCAGCCCCGCCCGGGGTGTCCATGGCTACACCTTC.

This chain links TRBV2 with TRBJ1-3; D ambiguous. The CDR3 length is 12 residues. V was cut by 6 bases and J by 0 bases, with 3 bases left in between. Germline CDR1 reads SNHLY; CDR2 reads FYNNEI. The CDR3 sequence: CASRYSGNTIYF. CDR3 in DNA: TGTGCCAGCAGATACTCTGGAAACACCATATATTTT.

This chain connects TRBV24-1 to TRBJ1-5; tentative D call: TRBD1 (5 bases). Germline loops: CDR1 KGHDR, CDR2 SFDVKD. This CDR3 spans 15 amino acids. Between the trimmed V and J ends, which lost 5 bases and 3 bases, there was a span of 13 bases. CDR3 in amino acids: CATSVGGGDNQPQHF. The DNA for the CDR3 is TGTGCCACCAGTGTGGGGGGAGGTGACAATCAGCCCCAGCATTTT.

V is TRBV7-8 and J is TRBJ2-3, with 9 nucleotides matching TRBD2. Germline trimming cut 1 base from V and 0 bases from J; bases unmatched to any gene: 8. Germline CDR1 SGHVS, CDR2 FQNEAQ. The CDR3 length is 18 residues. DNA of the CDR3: TGTGCCAGCAGCTTAGGACTAGCGGAGTACTCTAGCACAGATACGCAGTATTTT. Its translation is CASSLGLAEYSSTDTQYF.

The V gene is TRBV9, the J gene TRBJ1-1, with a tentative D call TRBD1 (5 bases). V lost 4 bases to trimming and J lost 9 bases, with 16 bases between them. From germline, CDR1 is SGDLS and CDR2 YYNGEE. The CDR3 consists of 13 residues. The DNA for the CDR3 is TGTGCCAGCAGCCCCAGAGACAGTTCCCAAGCTTTCTTT. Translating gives CASSPRDSSQAFF.

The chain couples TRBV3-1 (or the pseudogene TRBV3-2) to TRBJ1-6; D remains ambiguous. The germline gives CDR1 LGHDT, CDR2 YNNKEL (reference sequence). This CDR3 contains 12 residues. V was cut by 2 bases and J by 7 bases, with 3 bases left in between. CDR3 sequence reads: CASSQSNSPLHF. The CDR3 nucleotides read TGTGCCAGCAGCCAATCGAATTCACCCCTCCACTTT.

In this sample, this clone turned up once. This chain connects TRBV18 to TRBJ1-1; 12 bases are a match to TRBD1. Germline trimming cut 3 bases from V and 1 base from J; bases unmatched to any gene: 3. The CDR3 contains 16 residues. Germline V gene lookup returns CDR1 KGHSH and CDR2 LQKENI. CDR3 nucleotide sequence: TGTGCCAGCTCACCGGGACAGGGGGCCGGGAACACTGAAGCTTTCTTT. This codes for CASSPGQGAGNTEAFF.

CDR3 DNA: TGTGCCAGCAGCTCCAGGGATCAGCCCCAGCATTTT. Protein: CASSSRDQPQHF. The chain uses TRBV3-1 (or the pseudogene TRBV3-2) and TRBJ1-5, with D possibly being TRBD1 (5 bases). CDR1 and CDR2 (germline): LGHDT, YNNKEL (reference sequence). Between the trimmed V and J ends, which lost 5 bases and 5 bases, there was a span of 7 bases. The CDR3 has 12 residues.

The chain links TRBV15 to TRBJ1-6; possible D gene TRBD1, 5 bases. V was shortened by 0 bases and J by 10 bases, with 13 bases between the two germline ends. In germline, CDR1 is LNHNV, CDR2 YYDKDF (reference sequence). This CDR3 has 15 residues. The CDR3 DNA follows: TGTGCCACCAGCAGAGAGGGGGGAGGTAACTCACCCCTCCACTTT. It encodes CATSREGGGNSPLHF. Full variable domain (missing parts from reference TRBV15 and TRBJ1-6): DAMVIQNPRYQVTQFGKPVTLSCSQTLNHNVMYWYQQKSSQAPKLLFHYYDKDFNNEADTPDNFQSRRPNTSFCFLDIRSPGLGDTAMYLCATSREGGGNSPLHFGNGTRLTVT.

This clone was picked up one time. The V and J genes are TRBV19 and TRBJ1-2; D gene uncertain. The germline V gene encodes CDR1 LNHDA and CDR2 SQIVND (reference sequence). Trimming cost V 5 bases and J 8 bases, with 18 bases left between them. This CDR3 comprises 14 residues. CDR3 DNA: TGTGCCAGTAGTGACTTACGGAGCTATAGGGGCTACACCTTC. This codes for CASSDLRSYRGYTF.

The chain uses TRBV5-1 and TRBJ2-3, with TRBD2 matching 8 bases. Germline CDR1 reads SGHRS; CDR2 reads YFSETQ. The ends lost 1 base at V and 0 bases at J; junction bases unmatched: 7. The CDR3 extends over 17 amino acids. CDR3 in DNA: TGCGCCAGCAGCTTGTCGGGTAGCGGGGTTAGCACAGATACGCAGTATTTT. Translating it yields CASSLSGSGVSTDTQYF.

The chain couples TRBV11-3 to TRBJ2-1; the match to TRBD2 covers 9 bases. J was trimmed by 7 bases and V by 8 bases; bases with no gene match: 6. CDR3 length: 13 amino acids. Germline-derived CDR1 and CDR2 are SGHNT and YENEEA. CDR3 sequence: CASAAAGGNEQFF. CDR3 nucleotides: TGTGCCAGCGCGGCAGCGGGGGGTAATGAGCAGTTCTTC.